Shown below are 18 T cell receptor beta chains from a single sample sequenced in a study of T cell changes during pregnancy in multiple sclerosis. Assay used: immunoSEQ multiplex PCR; TCRdb lists only in-frame clones, some missing. In the table there are about 98,000 clones, 92% of which are singletons. The material sequenced was peripheral blood, taken after pregnancy. All receptors come from a female donor in good health, enrolled as a control in a pregnancy study.

The chain combines TRBV19 with TRBJ2-3, with 14 bases aligning to TRBD2. The ends lost 2 bases at V and 15 bases at J; junction bases unmatched: 10. This CDR3 comprises 15 residues. Germline V gene lookup returns CDR1 LNHDA and CDR2 SQIVND (reference sequence). Here the CDR3 reads CASSIPETSGRAIYF. CDR3 nucleotides: TGTGCCAGTAGTATACCGGAGACTAGCGGGAGGGCCATTTATTTT.

This chain uses TRBV13 with TRBJ2-7; perhaps TRBD2 as D (6 bases). Germline V gene sequence: CDR1 PRHDT, CDR2 FYEKMQ (reference sequence). V lost 4 bases and J 7 bases, leaving 14 bases between the germline ends. The CDR3 length is 13 residues. The CDR3 bases are TGTGCCAGCAGCTGGGGCGGGGCCGGGGAGCAGTACTTC. It encodes CASSWGGAGEQYF.

This chain links TRBV15 with TRBJ1-6; the D gene is possibly TRBD1 (6 bases). The CDR3 loop spans 15 amino acids. V gave up 4 bases and J gave up 8 bases, with 15 bases separating them. The germline V gene encodes CDR1 LNHNV and CDR2 YYDKDF (reference sequence). CDR3 residues: CATSTDWTADSPLHF. CDR3 nucleotides: TGTGCCACCAGCACGGATTGGACAGCGGATTCACCCCTCCACTTT.

The V and J genes are TRBV19 and TRBJ2-6; the match to TRBD1 covers 9 bases. CDR1 LNHDA and CDR2 SQIVND come from the germline V gene (reference sequence). The length of the CDR3 is 18 residues. V was clipped by 8 bases and J by 1 base; unmatched bases: 12. The CDR3 sequence is CASAGTGYWESGANVLTF. CDR3 nucleotide sequence: TGTGCCAGTGCCGGGACAGGGTATTGGGAATCTGGGGCCAACGTCCTGACTTTC.

The CDR3 sequence is CASSEMGLAGNTDTQYF. Here the CDR3 DNA reads TGTGCCAGCAGTGAGATGGGACTAGCGGGGAACACAGATACGCAGTATTTT. This chain uses TRBV2 with TRBJ2-3, with TRBD2 matching over 13 bases. Germline CDR1 is SNHLY and CDR2 is FYNNEI. The junction had 5 bases not matched to a gene; V was cut back by 3 bases and J by 2 bases. The CDR3 has 17 amino acids.

The chain carries TRBV6-6 and TRBJ2-7, with TRBD2 identical over 8 bases. Looked up from germline, CDR1 is MNHNY and CDR2 is SVGAGI (reference sequence). V was pared by 6 bases and J by 6 bases, with 13 bases of the junction left unmatched. The CDR3 sequence is 15 residues long. The CDR3 DNA reads as TGTGCCAGCAGCCCCGCAGGGGCGGGAGGTGGCGAGCAGTACTTC. Residues: CASSPAGAGGGEQYF.

The V gene is TRBV11-2, the J gene TRBJ2-3, with 14 bases that match TRBD2. The CDR3 totals 16 residues. The junction had 3 bases not matched to a gene; V was cut back by 5 bases and J by 2 bases. The germline V gene encodes CDR1 SGHAT and CDR2 FQNNGV. The CDR3: CASSRTSGGFTDTQYF. For the CDR3, the DNA is TGTGCCAGCAGCCGGACTAGCGGGGGGTTCACAGATACGCAGTATTTT.

Only one count was recorded for this clone. Other DNA sequences in this specimen translate into the identical CDR3. The V gene is TRBV5-1, the J gene TRBJ1-5; 7 bases fit TRBD1. The CDR3 is 14 amino acids. From germline, CDR1 is SGHRS and CDR2 YFSETQ. Losses at the gene ends were 0 bases for V and 5 bases for J; bases not matched to a gene: 2. In DNA form, the CDR3 reads TGCGCCAGCAGCTTGGGACAGGGTGATCAGCCCCAGCATTTT. Translated: CASSLGQGDQPQHF.

The rearrangement uses TRBV12-5 and TRBJ2-7; 7 nucleotides line up with TRBD1. Germline V CDR1 and CDR2: LGHNT, FRNRAP. Trimming took 6 bases from V and 3 from J; bases not matched to a gene: 11. CDR3 length: 15 residues. The CDR3 reads CASGKGQGVFYEQYF. DNA for the CDR3: TGTGCTAGTGGCAAGGGGCAGGGGGTCTTCTACGAGCAGTACTTC.

The chain carries TRBV18 and TRBJ2-1, with 7 positions matching TRBD1. The CDR3 consists of 17 residues. Trimming cost V 8 bases and J 3 bases; bases outside gene matches: 16. Germline V CDR1 and CDR2: KGHSH, LQKENI. The CDR3 spells CASPADGTATHYNEQFF. The CDR3 DNA follows: TGTGCCAGCCCAGCAGACGGGACAGCCACGCACTACAATGAGCAGTTCTTC.

This clone was recorded once. The chain combines TRBV6-5 with TRBJ2-5; the match to TRBD2 covers 14 bases. Trimming at V came to 8 bases and at J to 5 bases, leaving 7 bases not matched to a gene. The CDR3 is 15 residues long. Germline V gives CDR1 MNHEY, CDR2 SVGAGI. CDR3 residues: CASARLAGGRETQYF. CDR3 DNA sequence: TGTGCCAGCGCACGACTAGCGGGGGGGCGGGAGACCCAGTACTTC.

V is TRBV7-6 and J is TRBJ2-1; the match to TRBD1 covers 11 bases. In germline, CDR1 is SGHVS, CDR2 FNYEAQ. V dropped 3 bases and J dropped 7; count of bases not matched to a gene: 5. CDR3 size: 15 residues. The CDR3 protein is CASSFGQGAGNEQFF. The CDR3 DNA reads TGTGCCAGCAGCTTCGGACAGGGGGCAGGGAATGAGCAGTTCTTC. Combining the CDR3 with reference TRBV7-6 and TRBJ2-1 gives the whole variable domain GAGVSQSPRYKVTKRGQDVALRCDPISGHVSLYWYRQALGQGPEFLTYFNYEAQQDKSGLPNDRFSAERPEGSISTLTIQRTEQRDSAMYRCASSFGQGAGNEQFFGPGTRLTVL.

The J gene is TRBJ1-2, the V gene TRBV7-2; D is perhaps TRBD1 (5 bases). Trimming left V 6 bases short and J 2 bases short, with 19 bases between. This CDR3 comprises 16 residues. The V gene's germline CDR1 is SGHTA and CDR2 FQGNSA. This chain's CDR3 is CASSSDRGTSNYGYTF. CDR3 DNA: TGTGCCAGCAGTTCGGATCGGGGGACCTCGAACTATGGCTACACCTTC.

This clone has just one count. This chain uses TRBV7-8 with TRBJ2-1; 7 positions agree with TRBD2. Germline CDR1 and CDR2: SGHVS and FQNEAQ. This CDR3 spans 15 amino acids. V lost 3 bases and J lost 2; bases outside the gene matches: 4. In DNA form, the CDR3 reads TGTGCCAGCAGCTTCCCGCGGGGGACCTACAATGAGCAGTTCTTC. This translates into CASSFPRGTYNEQFF.

In its sample, this clone was seen a few times. The CDR3 DNA reads as TGTGCCAGCTCACCACCGTCGGCAAGAGGGGGCTACACCTTC. Translation gives CASSPPSARGGYTF. V and J are TRBV18 and TRBJ1-2; D uncertain. Per germline, CDR1 KGHSH and CDR2 LQKENI. V lost 0 bases, J lost 8 bases, and 13 bases lay in between. The CDR3 consists of 14 residues.

The genes are TRBV10-1 and TRBJ2-3; TRBD2 matches at 13 bases. This CDR3 region has 16 residues. Trimming took 4 bases from V and 6 from J; bases not matched to a gene: 7. Germline loops: CDR1 WNHNN, CDR2 SYGVQD (reference sequence). CDR3 in amino acids: CASSGGLAGPRDTQYF. The CDR3 coding sequence is TGCGCCAGCAGTGGGGGACTAGCGGGGCCCAGGGATACGCAGTATTTT.

This clone was observed once. V and J are TRBV7-2 and TRBJ2-7, with D hard to call. The length of the CDR3 is 11 residues. Trimming cost V 5 bases and J 3 bases, with 5 bases left between them. Per germline, CDR1 SGHTA and CDR2 FQGNSA. The CDR3 DNA reads as TGTGCCAGCAGCCTAAACTACGAGCAGTACTTC. Protein sequence: CASSLNYEQYF.

The CDR3 bases are TGTGCCAGCAGCGTTACGGGGGTAGGTGGGGAAGCTTTCTTT. It codes for CASSVTGVGGEAFF. The chain recombines TRBV9 with TRBJ1-1, with TRBD1 as a possible D gene (5 bases). The CDR3 sequence is 14 residues long. V was shortened by 2 bases and J by 8 bases, with 16 bases between the two germline ends. The germline CDR1 and CDR2 sequences are SGDLS and YYNGEE.